This T cell receptor beta chain was found in a study of siplizumab effects on memory and regulatory T cells. The assay was immunoSEQ multiplex PCR, and TCRdb's table has in-frame clones only and misses some. Of over 85,000 clones in the sample, around nine tenths were seen once. This clone appeared a single time. The CDR3 extends over 17 amino acids. The trim removed 0 bases at V and 5 bases at J, leaving 8 bases unmatched. CDR1 and CDR2 (germline): LGHNA, YNFKEQ. The chain links TRBV4-2 to TRBJ2-1; 9 bases align to TRBD2. The sequenced sample consisted of CD4+ T cells sorted from blood. The sequence was collected from a human donor in good health. CDR3 in DNA: TGTGCCAGCAGCCAAGATGCAACTAGCGGGTACGACAATGAGCAGTTCTTC. Its translation is CASSQDATSGYDNEQFF.